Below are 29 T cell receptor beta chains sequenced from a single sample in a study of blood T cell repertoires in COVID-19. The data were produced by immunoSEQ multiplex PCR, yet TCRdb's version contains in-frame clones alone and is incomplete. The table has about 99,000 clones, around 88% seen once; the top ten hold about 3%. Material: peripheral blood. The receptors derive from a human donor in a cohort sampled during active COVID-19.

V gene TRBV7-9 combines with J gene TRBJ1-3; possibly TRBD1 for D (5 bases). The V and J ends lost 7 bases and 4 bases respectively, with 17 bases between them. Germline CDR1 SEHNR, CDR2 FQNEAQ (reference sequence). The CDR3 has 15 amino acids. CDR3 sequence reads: CASTYPSGGGNTIYF. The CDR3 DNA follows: TGTGCCAGCACCTACCCCTCGGGGGGAGGAAACACCATATATTTT.

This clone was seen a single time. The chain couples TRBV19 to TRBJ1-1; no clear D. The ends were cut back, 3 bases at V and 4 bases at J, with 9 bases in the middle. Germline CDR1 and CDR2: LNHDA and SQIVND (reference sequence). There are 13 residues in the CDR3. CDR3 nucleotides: TGTGCCAGTAGTATGGGTGAGGGCACTGAAGCTTTCTTT. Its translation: CASSMGEGTEAFF.

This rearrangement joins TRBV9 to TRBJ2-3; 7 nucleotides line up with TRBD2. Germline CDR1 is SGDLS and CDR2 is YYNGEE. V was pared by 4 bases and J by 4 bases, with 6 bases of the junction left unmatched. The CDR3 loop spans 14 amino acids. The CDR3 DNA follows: TGTGCCAGCAGCCTAAGACTAGCTGCAGATACGCAGTATTTT. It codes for CASSLRLAADTQYF.

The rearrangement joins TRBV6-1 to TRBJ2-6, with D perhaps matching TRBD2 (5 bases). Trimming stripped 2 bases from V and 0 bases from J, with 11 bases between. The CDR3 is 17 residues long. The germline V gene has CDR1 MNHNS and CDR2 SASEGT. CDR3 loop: CASSERGRASGANVLTF. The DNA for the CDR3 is TGTGCCAGCAGTGAACGGGGTAGGGCCTCTGGGGCCAACGTCCTGACTTTC.

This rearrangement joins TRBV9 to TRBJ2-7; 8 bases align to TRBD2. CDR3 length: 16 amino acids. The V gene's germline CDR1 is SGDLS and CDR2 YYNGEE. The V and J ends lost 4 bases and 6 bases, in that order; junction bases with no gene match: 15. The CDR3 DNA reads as TGTGCCAGCAGCCCTGGGCTAGCGGGCAGCTTTGTCGAGCAGTACTTC. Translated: CASSPGLAGSFVEQYF.

In DNA, the CDR3 is TGTGCCAGCAGCCAAGCCCGGACTAGCGGGGGGCTTGGCTTTGAGACCCAGTACTTC. Translating it yields CASSQARTSGGLGFETQYF. The chain carries TRBV3-1 (or the pseudogene TRBV3-2) and TRBJ2-5, with 14 bases lining up with TRBD2. The CDR3 sequence is 19 residues long. CDR1 is LGHDT, CDR2 YNNKEL, per germline (reference sequence). With V trimmed by 1 base and J by 5 bases, 12 bases remained unmatched.

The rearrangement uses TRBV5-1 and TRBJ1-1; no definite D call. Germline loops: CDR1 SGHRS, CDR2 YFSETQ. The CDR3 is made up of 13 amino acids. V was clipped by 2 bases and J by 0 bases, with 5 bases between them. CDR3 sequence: CASSFLMNTEAFF. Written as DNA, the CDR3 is TGCGCCAGCAGCTTTTTAATGAACACTGAAGCTTTCTTT. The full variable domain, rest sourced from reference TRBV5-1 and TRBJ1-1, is KAGVTQTPRYLIKTRGQQVTLSCSPISGHRSVSWYQQTPGQGLQFLFEYFSETQRNKGNFPGRFSGRQFSNSRSEMNVSTLELGDSALYLCASSFLMNTEAFFGQGTRLTVV.

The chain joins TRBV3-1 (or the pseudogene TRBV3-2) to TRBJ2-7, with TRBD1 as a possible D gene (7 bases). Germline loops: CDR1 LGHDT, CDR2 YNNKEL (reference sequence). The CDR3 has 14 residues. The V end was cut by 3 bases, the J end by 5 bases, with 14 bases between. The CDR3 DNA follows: TGTGCCAGCAGCCAGACAGGGAGGATGGACGAGCAGTACTTC. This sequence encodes CASSQTGRMDEQYF.

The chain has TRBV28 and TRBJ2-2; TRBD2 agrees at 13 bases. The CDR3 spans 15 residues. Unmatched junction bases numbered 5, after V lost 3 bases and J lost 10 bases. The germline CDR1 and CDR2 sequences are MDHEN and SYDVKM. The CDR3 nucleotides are TGTGCCAGCAGTTTCCGGACTAGCGGGAGTCTGGAGCTGTTTTTT. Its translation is CASSFRTSGSLELFF. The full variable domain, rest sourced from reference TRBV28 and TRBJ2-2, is DVKVTQSSRYLVKRTGEKVFLECVQDMDHENMFWYRQDPGLGLRLIYFSYDVKMKEKGDIPEGYSVSREKKERFSLILESASTNQTSMYLCASSFRTSGSLELFFGEGSRLTVL.

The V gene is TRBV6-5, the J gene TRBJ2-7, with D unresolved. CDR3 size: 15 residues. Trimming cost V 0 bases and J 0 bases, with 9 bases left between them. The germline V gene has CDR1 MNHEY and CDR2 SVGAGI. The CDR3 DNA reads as TGTGCCAGCAGTTACTCGATACGGGTCTCCTACGAGCAGTACTTC. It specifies CASSYSIRVSYEQYF.

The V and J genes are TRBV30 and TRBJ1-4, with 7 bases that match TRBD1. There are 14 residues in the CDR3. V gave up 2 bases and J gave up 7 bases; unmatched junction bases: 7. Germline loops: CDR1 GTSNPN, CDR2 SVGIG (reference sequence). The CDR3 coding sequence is TGTGCCTGGAGTCAGGACAGGCGTTCTGAAAAACTGTTTTTT. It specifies CAWSQDRRSEKLFF.

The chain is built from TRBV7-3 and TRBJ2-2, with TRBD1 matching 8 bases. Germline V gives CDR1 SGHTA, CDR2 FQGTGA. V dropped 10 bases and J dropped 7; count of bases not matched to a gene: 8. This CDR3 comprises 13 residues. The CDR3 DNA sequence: TGTGCCACTACGACAGGGGCGGGCGGGGAGCTGTTTTTT. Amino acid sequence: CATTTGAGGELFF.

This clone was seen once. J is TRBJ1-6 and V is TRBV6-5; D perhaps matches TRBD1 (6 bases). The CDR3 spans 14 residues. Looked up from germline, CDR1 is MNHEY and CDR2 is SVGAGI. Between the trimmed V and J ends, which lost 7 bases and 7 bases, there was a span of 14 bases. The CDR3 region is CASNTGFGNSPLHF. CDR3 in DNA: TGTGCCAGCAATACAGGGTTTGGGAATTCACCCCTCCACTTT.

The CDR3 sequence is CASSLQQGQSYNEQFF. CDR3 in DNA: TGTGCCAGCAGCTTACAGCAGGGTCAATCCTACAATGAGCAGTTCTTC. This chain links TRBV7-8 with TRBJ2-1; possibly TRBD1 for D (5 bases). The CDR3 contains 16 residues. The germline V gene encodes CDR1 SGHVS and CDR2 FQNEAQ. Trimming shortened V by 2 bases and J by 1 base, and 12 bases separated the two germline ends.

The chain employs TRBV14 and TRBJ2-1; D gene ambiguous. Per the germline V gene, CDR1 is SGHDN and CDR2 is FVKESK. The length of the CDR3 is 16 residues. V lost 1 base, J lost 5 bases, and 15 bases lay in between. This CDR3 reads CASSQVGGGLNNEQFF. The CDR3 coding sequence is TGTGCCAGCAGCCAAGTGGGTGGCGGCCTTAACAATGAGCAGTTCTTC.

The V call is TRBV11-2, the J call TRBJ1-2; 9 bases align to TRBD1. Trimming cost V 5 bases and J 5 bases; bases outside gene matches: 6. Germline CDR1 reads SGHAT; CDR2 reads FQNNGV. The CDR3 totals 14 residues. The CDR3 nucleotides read TGTGCCAGCAGCCCGACAGGGGGGGTTTATGGCTACACCTTC. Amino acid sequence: CASSPTGGVYGYTF.

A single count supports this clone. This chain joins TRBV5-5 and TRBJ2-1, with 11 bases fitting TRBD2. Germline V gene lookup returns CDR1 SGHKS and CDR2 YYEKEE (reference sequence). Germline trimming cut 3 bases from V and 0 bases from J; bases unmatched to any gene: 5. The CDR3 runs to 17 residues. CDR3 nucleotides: TGTGCCAGCAGCTGGGTCACTAGCGGGAGCTCCTACAATGAGCAGTTCTTC. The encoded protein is CASSWVTSGSSYNEQFF.

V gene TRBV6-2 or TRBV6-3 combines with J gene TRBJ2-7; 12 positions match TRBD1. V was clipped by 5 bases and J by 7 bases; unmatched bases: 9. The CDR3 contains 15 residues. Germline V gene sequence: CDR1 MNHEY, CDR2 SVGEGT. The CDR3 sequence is CASSVRDRGRGEQYF. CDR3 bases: TGTGCCAGCAGTGTCCGGGACAGGGGGCGCGGAGAGCAGTACTTC.

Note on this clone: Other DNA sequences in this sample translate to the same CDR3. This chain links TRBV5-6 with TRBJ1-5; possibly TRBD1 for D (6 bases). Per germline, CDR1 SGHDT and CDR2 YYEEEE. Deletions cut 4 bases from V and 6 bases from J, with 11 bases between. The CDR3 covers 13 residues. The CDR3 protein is CASSLGGVQPQHF. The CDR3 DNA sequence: TGTGCCAGCAGCCTAGGGGGTGTTCAGCCCCAGCATTTT.

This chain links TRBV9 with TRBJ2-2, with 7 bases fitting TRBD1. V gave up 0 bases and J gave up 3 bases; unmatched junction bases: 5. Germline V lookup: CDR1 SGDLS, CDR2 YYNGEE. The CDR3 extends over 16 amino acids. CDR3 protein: CASSVEQGLYTGELFF. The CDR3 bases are TGTGCCAGCAGCGTAGAACAGGGGTTATACACCGGGGAGCTGTTTTTT.

CDR3: CASSLVQGGIEAFF. The CDR3 DNA sequence: TGTGCCAGCAGCTTGGTTCAGGGGGGAATAGAAGCTTTCTTT. This chain links TRBV5-8 with TRBJ1-1; 7 nucleotides agree with TRBD1. This CDR3 has 14 amino acids. The germline CDR1 and CDR2 sequences are SGHTS and YDEGEE. V lost 0 bases and J lost 8; bases outside the gene matches: 7. The full variable domain, completed using reference TRBV5-8 and TRBJ1-1, is EAGVTQSPTHLIKTRGQQATLRCSPISGHTSVYWYQQALGLGLQFLLWYDEGEERNRGNFPPRFSGRQFPNYSSELNVNALELEDSALYLCASSLVQGGIEAFFGQGTRLTVV.

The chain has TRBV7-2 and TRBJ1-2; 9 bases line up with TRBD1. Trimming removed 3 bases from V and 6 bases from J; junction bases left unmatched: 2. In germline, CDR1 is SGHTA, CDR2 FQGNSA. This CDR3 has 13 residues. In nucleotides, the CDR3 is TGTGCCAGCAGCTTGACAGGGGGTGATGGCTACACCTTC. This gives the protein CASSLTGGDGYTF.

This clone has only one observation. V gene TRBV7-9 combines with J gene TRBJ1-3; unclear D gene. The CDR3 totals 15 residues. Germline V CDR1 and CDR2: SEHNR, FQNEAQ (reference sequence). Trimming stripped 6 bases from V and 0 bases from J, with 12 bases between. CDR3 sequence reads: CASSSGLYSGNTIYF. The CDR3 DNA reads TGTGCCAGCAGTTCGGGTCTCTACTCTGGAAACACCATATATTTT.

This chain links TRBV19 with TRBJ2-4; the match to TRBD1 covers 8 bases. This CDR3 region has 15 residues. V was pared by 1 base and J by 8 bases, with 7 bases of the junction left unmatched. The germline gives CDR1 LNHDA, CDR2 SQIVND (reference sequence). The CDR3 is CASSIGGQGFDIQYF. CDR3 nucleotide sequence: TGTGCCAGTAGTATAGGCGGACAGGGTTTTGACATTCAGTACTTC.

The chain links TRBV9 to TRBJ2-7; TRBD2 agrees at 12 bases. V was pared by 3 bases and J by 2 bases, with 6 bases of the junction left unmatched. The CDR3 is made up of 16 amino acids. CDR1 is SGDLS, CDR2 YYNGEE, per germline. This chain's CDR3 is CASSAGLAGTPYEQYF. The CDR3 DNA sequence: TGTGCCAGCAGCGCCGGACTAGCGGGAACCCCCTACGAGCAGTACTTC.

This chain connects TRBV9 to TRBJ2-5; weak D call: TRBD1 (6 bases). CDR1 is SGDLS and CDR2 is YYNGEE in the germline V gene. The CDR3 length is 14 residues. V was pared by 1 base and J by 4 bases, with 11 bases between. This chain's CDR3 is CASSVRGTTETQYF. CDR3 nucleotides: TGTGCCAGCAGCGTACGAGGGACAACAGAGACCCAGTACTTC.

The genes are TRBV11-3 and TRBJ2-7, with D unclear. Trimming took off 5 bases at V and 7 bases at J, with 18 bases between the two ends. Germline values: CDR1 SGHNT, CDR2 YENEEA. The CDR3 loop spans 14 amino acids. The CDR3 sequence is CASSPTPWAGEQYF. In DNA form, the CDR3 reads TGTGCCAGCAGCCCGACACCTTGGGCTGGAGAGCAGTACTTC.

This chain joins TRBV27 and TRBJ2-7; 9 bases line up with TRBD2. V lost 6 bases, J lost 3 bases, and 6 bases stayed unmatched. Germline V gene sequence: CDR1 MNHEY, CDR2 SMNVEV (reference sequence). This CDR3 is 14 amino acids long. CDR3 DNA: TGTGCCAGCAGAGGACTAGCGACAGGCTACGAGCAGTACTTC. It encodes CASRGLATGYEQYF.

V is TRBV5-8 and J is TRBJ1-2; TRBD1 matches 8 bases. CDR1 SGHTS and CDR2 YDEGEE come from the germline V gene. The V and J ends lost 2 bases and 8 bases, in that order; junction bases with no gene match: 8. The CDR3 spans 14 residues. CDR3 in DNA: TGTGCCAGCAGCTTTCTCGGGACAGGTACAGGCTACACCTTC. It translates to CASSFLGTGTGYTF.